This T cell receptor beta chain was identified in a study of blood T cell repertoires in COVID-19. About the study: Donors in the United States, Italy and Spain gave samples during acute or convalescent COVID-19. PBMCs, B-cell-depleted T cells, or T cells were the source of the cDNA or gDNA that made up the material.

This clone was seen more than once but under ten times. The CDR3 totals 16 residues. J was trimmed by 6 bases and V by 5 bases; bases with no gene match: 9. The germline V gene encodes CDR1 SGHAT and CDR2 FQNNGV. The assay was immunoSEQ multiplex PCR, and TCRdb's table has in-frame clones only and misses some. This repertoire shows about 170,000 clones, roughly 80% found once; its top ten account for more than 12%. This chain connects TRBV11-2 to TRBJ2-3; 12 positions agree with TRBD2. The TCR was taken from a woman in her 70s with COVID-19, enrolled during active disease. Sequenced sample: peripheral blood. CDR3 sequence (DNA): TGTGCCAGCAGCCCGATCGGACTAGCGGGATTTGATACGCAGTATTTT. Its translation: CASSPIGLAGFDTQYF.